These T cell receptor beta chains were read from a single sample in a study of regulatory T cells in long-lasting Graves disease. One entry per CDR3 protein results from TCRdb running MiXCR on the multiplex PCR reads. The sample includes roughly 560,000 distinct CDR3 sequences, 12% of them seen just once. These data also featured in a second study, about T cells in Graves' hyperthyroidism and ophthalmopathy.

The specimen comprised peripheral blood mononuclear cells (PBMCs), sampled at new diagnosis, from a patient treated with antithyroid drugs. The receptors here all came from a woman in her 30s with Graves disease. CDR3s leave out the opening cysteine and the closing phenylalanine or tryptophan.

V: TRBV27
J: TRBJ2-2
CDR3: ASIGTSGNPGGELF

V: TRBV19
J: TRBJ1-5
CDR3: ASSITSRGARNQPQH

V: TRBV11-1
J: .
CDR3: ASSFDSTGSGTQY

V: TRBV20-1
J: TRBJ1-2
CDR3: SARDRRRRGIYGYT

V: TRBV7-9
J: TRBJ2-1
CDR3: ASSPVGTRYYNEQF

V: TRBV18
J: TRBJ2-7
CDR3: ASSGTGQTYEQY

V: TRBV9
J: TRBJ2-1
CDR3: ASSPGGAATYNEQF

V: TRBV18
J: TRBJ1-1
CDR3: ASSKRQGGNTEAF

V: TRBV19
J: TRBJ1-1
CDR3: ASSPGLGSEAF

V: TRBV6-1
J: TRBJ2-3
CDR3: ASSLFRLAGVADTQY

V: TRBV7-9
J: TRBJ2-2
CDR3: ASSPGQGRYTGELF

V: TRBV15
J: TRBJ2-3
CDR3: ATSRDRGTDTQY

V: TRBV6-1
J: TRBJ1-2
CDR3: ASRSSEGHYGYT

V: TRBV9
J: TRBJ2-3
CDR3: ASSVAGRWKAGASDTQY

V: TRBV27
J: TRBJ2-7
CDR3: ASSLSAGGPEQY

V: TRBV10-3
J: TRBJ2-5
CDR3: AISESPLERGGQTQY

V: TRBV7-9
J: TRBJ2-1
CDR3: ASSLAPRLAAYNEQF

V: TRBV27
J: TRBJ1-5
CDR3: ASSLFGGSLNQPHH

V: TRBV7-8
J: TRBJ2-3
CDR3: ASRNTGTPGDTQY

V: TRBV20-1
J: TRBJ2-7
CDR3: SASSQGAGVNEQY

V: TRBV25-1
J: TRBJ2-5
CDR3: ASSEWRQGVVETQY

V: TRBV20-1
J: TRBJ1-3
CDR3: SASPTRGRNTIY

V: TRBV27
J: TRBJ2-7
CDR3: ASKGTHLFYSYEQY

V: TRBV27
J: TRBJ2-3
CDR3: ASSLTAGDTQY

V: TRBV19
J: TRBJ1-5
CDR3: ASSINPGVGQPQH

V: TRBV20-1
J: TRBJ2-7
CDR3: SARMGLAGGYEQY

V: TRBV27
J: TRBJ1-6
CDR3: ASSAQGNSPLH

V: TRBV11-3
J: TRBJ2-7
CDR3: ASSRLDSSYEQY

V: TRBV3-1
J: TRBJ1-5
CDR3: ASSGPGGGNQPQH

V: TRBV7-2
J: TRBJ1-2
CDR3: ASSLGPRGSGNYGYT

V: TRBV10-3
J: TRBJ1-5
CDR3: AISLPQPQH

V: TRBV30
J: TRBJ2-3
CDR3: AWSVGGVADTQY

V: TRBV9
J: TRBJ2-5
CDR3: ASSEGLAVNQETQY

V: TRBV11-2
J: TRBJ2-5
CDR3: ASSSRLPLQETQY

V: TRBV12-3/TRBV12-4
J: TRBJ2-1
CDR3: ASSFGGNEQF

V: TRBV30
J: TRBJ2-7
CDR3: AWKGALYEQY

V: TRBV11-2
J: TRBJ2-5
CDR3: ASSWSGRETQY

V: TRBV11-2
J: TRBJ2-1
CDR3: ASSSPRGGNLEF

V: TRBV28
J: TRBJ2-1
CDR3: ASSFSTGADEQF

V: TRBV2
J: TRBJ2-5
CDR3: ASGRPQETQY

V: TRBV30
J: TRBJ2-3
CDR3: AWSRGGQDTDTQY

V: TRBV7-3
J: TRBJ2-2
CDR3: ASSLRTSPAGELF

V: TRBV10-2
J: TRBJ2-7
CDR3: ASREGLNKQY

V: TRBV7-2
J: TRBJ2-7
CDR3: ASSPRGGRAYEQY

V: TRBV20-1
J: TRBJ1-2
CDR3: SASGTGGTYGYT

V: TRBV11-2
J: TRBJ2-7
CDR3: ASSLDYAGIYEQY

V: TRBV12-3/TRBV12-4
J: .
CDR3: ASSRRENLRETQY

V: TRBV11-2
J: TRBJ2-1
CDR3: ASSFPGRGHNEQF

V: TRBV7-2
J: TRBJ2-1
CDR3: ASSLRPPYNEQF

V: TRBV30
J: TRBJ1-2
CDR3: ACSMGSGYT

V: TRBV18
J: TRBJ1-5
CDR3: ASSRGLGRNQPQH

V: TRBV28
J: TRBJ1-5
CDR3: ASSFKGGSNQPQH

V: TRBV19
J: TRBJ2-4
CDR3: ASSPAKTATAKNIQY

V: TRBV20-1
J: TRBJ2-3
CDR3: SAPLAGVADTQY

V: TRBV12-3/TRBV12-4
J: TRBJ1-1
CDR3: ASSFQGLTEAF